These 6 T cell receptor beta chains were all obtained from the same sample, sequenced in a study of OX40 agonist ivuxolimab in advanced cancers. This table comes from immunoSEQ multiplex PCR, and its TCRdb copy is limited to in-frame clones, with some not included. The profile covers around 72,000 clones, with around 90% appearing a single time and around 2.6% taken by the ten largest. This sample comprised CD4+ or CD8+ T cells sorted from blood, obtained in a trial of the OX40 agonist ivuxolimab. The receptors derive from an adult with an advanced solid tumor such as melanoma, head and neck, liver or kidney cancer.

The V gene is TRBV2, the J gene TRBJ2-7, with 8 positions matching TRBD1. The CDR3 has 17 residues. V lost 6 bases, J lost 1 base, and 14 bases stayed unmatched. Per germline, CDR1 SNHLY and CDR2 FYNNEI. The CDR3 here is CASRGRTGTGSSYEQYF. CDR3 coding DNA: TGTGCCAGCAGGGGCAGGACAGGGACAGGTTCGTCCTACGAGCAGTACTTC.

The V call is TRBV7-8, the J call TRBJ2-5; D possibly corresponds to TRBD2 (7 bases). Trimming took off 1 base at V and 5 bases at J, with 14 bases between the two ends. The CDR3 extends over 15 amino acids. CDR1 and CDR2 from the germline V gene are SGHVS and FQNEAQ. CDR3 bases: TGTGCCAGCAGCTTAGTCCGGGGGGCGGGGGAGACCCAGTACTTC. Amino acid sequence: CASSLVRGAGETQYF.

The rearrangement uses TRBV4-1 and TRBJ2-7; possibly TRBD2 for D (5 bases). V shed 0 bases and J shed 3 bases, with 15 bases lying between them. The CDR3 is 16 residues long. The germline CDR1 and CDR2 sequences are MGHRA and YSYEKL. The CDR3 spells CASSQDPSLVYYEQYF. CDR3 nucleotides: TGCGCCAGCAGCCAAGATCCCTCACTAGTATACTACGAGCAGTACTTC.

The V call is TRBV5-1, the J call TRBJ2-5, with D tentatively TRBD2 (5 bases). The CDR3 totals 15 residues. Germline V gives CDR1 SGHRS, CDR2 YFSETQ. Trimming left V 0 bases short and J 1 base short, with 10 bases between. CDR3 region: CASSLDRGSQETQYF. CDR3 sequence (DNA): TGCGCCAGCAGCTTGGACCGGGGAAGCCAAGAGACCCAGTACTTC.

This rearrangement joins TRBV11-2 to TRBJ2-1; D gene uncertain. Looked up from germline, CDR1 is SGHAT and CDR2 is FQNNGV. The ends were cut back, 3 bases at V and 3 bases at J, with 6 bases in the middle. CDR3 size: 13 residues. The CDR3 sequence is CASSFAGYNEQFF. CDR3 bases: TGTGCCAGCAGCTTTGCCGGCTACAATGAGCAGTTCTTC.

CDR3 sequence: CASAKGPSTEAFF. The CDR3 DNA follows: TGTGCCAGCGCCAAGGGTCCGAGCACTGAAGCTTTCTTT. The V and J genes are TRBV5-8 and TRBJ1-1; D gene ambiguous. The V end was cut by 7 bases, the J end by 4 bases, with 14 bases between. Germline CDR1 reads SGHTS; CDR2 reads YDEGEE. The CDR3 is made up of 13 amino acids.